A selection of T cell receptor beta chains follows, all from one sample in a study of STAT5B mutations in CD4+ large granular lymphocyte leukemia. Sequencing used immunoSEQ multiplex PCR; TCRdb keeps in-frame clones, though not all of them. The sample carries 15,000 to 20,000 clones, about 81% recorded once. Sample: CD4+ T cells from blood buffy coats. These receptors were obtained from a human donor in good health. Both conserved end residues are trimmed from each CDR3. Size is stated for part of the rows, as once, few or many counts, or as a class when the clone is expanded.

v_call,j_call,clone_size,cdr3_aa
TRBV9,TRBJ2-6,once,ASSVGKGPNSGANVLT
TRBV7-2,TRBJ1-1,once,ASSTTPVARSGTEAF
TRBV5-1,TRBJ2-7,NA,ASSLAPHGQYEQY
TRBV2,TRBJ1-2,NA,ASSDGRGLNGYT
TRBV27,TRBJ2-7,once,ASSLSSLTWDEQY
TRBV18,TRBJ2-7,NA,ASSTLTGFNEQY
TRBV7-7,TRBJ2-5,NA,ASSLTGGRAGETQY
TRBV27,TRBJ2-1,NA,ASSFLSGGSYNEQF
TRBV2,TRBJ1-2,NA,ASSETAYGYT
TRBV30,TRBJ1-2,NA,AWRLSHSYT
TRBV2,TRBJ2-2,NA,ASSIDRAGELF
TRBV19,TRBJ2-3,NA,ASRRPGLAGDHTQY
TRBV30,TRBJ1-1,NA,AWSVQQGGTEAF
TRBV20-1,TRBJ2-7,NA,SAQREYEQY
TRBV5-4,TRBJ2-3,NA,ASSLITGKGADTQY
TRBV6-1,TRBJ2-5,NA,ASSGGGSGRYQETQY
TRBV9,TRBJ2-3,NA,ASSVEGRGFTDTQY
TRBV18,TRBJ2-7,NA,ASSPQRQSPYEQY
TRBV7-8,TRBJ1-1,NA,ASSLKQSTEAF
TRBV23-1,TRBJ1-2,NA,ASSQSWGEAYGYT
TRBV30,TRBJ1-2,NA,AWNAISGVLGYT
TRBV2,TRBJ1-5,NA,ASSADTNQPQH
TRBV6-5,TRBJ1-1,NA,ASSYEGRRNTEAF
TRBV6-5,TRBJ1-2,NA,ASSPDGPVDYGYT
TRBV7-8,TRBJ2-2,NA,ASSLEGRLLTGELF
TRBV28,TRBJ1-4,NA,ASNSGNEKLF
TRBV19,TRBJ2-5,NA,ASSIIAGQGATQY
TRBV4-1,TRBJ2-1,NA,ASSPVTGNRYNEQF
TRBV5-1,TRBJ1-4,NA,ASSLGGTTNEKLF
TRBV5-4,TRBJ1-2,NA,ASSLVDRVGDYGYT
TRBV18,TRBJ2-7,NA,ASSPPGGAEQY
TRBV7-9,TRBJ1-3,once,ASSSGAGAGNTIY
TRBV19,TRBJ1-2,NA,ASSRKAGNNYGYT
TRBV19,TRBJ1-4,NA,ASMPGAADEKLF
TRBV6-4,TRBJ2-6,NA,ASSDDSSGANVLT
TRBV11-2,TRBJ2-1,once,ASSLGGEQF
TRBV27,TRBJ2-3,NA,ASSSVSGVSTDTQY
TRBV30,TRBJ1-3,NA,AWTSGGFSGNTIY
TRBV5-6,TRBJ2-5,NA,ASSNLAGETQY
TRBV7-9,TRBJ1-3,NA,ASSFLSGNTIY
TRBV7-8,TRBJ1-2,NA,ASSFGYGSLGYT
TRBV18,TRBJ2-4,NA,ASSTPGGAKNIQY
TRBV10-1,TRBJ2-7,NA,ASSDPGTGTYEQY
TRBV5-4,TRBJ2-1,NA,ASSPMAGEYNEQF
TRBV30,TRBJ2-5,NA,AWSVEGQETQY
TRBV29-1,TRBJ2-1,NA,SVANNEQF
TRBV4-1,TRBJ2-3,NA,ASSQGMGEGLADTQY
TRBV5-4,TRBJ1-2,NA,ASSQGTENGYT
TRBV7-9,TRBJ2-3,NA,ASSSLAVDTQY
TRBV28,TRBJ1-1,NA,ASSSDRGAF
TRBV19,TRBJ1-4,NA,ASKEGPVPTEKLF